The 7 T cell receptor beta chains presented below share a single source sample, sequenced in a study of Graves' ophthalmopathy and Graves' hyperthyroidism. The authors amplified TCR beta CDR3 regions from RNA transcripts. First-round RT-PCR employed HTBI primers, with a second-round multiplex PCR after it. TCRdb re-called the multiplex PCR reads with MiXCR, one entry per CDR3 protein. The sample gives roughly 400,000 distinct CDR3 sequences, around 19% of which show up once; 1.6% is in the top ten. The material sequenced was peripheral blood. The receptor set was obtained from a woman in her late teens or twenties with Graves' ophthalmopathy.

In this sample, this clonotype turned up many times. A read error may be the cause here, since a much bigger clone is one base away. The chain couples TRBV6-2 or TRBV6-3 to TRBJ2-7; possibly TRBD2 for D (6 bases). From germline, CDR1 is MNHEY and CDR2 SVGEGT. This CDR3 region has 15 residues. V was trimmed by 2 bases and J by 6 bases, leaving 17 bases between them. The DNA of the CDR3 is TGTGCCAGCAGTTACGGACGGGAGAGTGCCTGCGAGCAGTACTTC. Its protein is CASSYGRESACEQYF.

This clonotype has a single count. This chain uses TRBV20-1 with TRBJ1-5; D gene unclear. The germline V and J ends were trimmed by 6 bases and 4 bases, with 10 bases remaining between them. Germline CDR1 and CDR2: DFQATT and SNEGSKA (reference sequence). This CDR3 spans 12 amino acids. CDR3 nucleotide sequence: TGCAGTGCAACAGTGGGTAATCAGCCCCAGCATTTT. As protein: CSATVGNQPQHF.

This clonotype has ten or more counts. This sequence joins TRBV3-1 and TRBJ1-1; 7 bases map to TRBD1. J gave up 5 bases and V 2 bases, and 5 bases lay outside the gene matches. The CDR3 is 14 residues long. CDR1 is LGHDT and CDR2 is YNNKEL in the germline V gene (reference sequence). CDR3 residues: CASSQRDRETEAFF. DNA for the CDR3: TGTGCCAGCAGCCAACGTGACAGGGAGACTGAAGCTTTCTTT.

This clonotype showed up many times. The chain uses TRBV27 and TRBJ1-2, with D possibly TRBD1 on 5 matching bases. CDR3 length: 15 amino acids. Germline-derived CDR1 and CDR2 are MNHEY and SMNVEV (reference sequence). Trimming left V 5 bases short and J 5 bases short, with 18 bases between. CDR3 sequence: CASSPRRQTSYGYTF. Written as DNA, the CDR3 is TGTGCCAGCAGTCCTCGACGACAGACCTCTTATGGCTACACCTTC.

Ten or more counts support this clonotype. V gene TRBV6-1 combines with J gene TRBJ2-7; D may be TRBD1 (6 bases). This CDR3 is 14 amino acids long. Germline CDR1 reads MNHNS; CDR2 reads SASEGT. V lost 4 bases, J lost 3 bases, and 13 bases lay in between. CDR3 nucleotides: TGTGCCAGCAGTGCCGGGACACCTTTCTACGAGCAGTACTTC. This gives the protein CASSAGTPFYEQYF.

This clonotype appeared a few times. The chain recombines TRBV3-1 with TRBJ1-5; D may be TRBD1 (6 bases). The CDR3 length is 18 residues. Trimming pared 4 bases from V and 0 bases from J, leaving 19 bases between. Germline CDR1 LGHDT, CDR2 YNNKEL (reference sequence). The CDR3 region has the DNA TGTGCCAGCAGCCCCCGTTCGACAGGAGAGAATAGCAATCAGCCCCAGCATTTT. This encodes CASSPRSTGENSNQPQHF.

At least ten counts were recorded for this clonotype. This chain connects TRBV5-1 to TRBJ2-5; D not resolved. Trimming removed 1 base from V and 0 bases from J, with 4 bases in between. The CDR3 has 13 amino acids. CDR1 is SGHRS, CDR2 YFSETQ, per germline. This CDR3 reads CASSLKNQETQYF. Written as DNA, the CDR3 is TGCGCCAGCAGCTTGAAGAACCAAGAGACCCAGTACTTC.